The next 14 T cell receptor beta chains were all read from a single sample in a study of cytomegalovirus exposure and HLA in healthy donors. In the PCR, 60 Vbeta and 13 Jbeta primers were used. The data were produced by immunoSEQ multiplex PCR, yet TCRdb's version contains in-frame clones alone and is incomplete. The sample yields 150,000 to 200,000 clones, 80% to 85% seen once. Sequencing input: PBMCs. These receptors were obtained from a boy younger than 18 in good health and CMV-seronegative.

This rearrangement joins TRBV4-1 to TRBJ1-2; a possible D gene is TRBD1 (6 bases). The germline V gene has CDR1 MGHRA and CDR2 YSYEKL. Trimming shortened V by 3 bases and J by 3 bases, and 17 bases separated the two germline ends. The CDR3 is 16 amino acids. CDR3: CASSHPPPDSHYGYTF. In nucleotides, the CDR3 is TGCGCCAGCAGCCACCCCCCACCGGACAGCCACTATGGCTACACCTTC.

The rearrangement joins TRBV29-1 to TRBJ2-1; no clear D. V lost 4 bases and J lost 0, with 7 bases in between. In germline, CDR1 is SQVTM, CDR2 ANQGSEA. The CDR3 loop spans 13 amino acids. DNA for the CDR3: TGCAGCGTTGTGGCGGACTCCTACAATGAGCAGTTCTTC. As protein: CSVVADSYNEQFF.

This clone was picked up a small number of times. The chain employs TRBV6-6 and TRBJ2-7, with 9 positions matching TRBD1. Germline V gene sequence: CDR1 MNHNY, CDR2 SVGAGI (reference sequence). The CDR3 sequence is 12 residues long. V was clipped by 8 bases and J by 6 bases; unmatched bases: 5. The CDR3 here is CASGDRVGEQYF. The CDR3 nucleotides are TGTGCCAGCGGGGACAGGGTGGGCGAGCAGTACTTC.

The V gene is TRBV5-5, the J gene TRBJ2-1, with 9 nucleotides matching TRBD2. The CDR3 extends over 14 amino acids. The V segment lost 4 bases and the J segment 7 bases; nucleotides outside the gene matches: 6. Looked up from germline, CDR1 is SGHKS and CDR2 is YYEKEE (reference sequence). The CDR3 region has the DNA TGTGCCAGCAGCAGTAGCGGGAGCGGGAATGAGCAGTTCTTC. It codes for CASSSSGSGNEQFF.

The CDR3, as DNA: TGTGCCAGCACTTCGAATGGACAGGTAAACAATGAGCAGTTCTTC. Translated: CASTSNGQVNNEQFF. The V and J genes are TRBV9 and TRBJ2-1; 7 positions match TRBD1. The CDR3 sequence is 15 residues long. V lost 6 bases to trimming and J lost 5 bases; unmatched junction nucleotides: 11. Germline lookup yields CDR1 SGDLS and CDR2 YYNGEE.

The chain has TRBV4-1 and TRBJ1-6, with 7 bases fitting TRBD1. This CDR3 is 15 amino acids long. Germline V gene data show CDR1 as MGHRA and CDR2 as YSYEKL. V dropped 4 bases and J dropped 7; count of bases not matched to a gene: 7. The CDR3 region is CASSPSTGRNSPLHF. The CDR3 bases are TGCGCCAGCAGCCCCTCGACAGGGAGAAATTCACCCCTCCACTTT.

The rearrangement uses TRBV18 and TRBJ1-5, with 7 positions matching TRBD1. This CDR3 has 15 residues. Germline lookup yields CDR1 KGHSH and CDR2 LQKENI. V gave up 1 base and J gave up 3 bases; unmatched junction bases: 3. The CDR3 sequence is CASSPLRGTNQPQHF. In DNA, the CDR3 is TGTGCCAGCTCACCACTCAGGGGGACCAATCAGCCCCAGCATTTT.

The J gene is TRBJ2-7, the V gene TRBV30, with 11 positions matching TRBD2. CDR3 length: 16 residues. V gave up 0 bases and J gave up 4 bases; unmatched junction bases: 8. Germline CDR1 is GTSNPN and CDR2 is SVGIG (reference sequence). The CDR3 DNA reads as TGTGCCTGGAGTGTAAGAGCCGGGACTAGCGGTTACGAGCAGTACTTC. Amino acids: CAWSVRAGTSGYEQYF.

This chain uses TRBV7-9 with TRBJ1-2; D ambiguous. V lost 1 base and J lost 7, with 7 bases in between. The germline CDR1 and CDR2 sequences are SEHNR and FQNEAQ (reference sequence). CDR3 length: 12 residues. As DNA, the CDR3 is TGTGCCAGCAGCTTAGGGGCAGGTGGCTACACCTTC. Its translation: CASSLGAGGYTF.

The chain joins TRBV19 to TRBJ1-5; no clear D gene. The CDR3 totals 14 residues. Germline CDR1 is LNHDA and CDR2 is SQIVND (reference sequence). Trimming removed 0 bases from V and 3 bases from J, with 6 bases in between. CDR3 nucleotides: TGTGCCAGTAGTATAGATCAGGTCAATCAGCCCCAGCATTTT. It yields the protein CASSIDQVNQPQHF. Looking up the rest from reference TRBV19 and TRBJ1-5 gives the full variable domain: DGGITQSPKYLFRKEGQNVTLSCEQNLNHDAMYWYRQDPGQGLRLIYYSQIVNDFQKGDIAEGYSVSREKKESFPLTVTSAQKNPTAFYLCASSIDQVNQPQHFGDGTRLSIL.

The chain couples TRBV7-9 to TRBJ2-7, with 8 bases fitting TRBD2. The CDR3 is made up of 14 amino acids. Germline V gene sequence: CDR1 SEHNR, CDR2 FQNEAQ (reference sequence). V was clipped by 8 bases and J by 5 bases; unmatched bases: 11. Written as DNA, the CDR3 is TGTGCCAGCTGGGGGGGCGGGGGGTTCGACGAGCAGTACTTC. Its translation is CASWGGGGFDEQYF.

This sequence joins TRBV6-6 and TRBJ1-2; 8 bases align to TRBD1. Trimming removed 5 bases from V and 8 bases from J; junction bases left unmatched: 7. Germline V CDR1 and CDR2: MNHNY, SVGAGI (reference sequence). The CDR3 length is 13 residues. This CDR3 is CASSPTGGTGYTF. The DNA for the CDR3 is TGTGCCAGCAGTCCTACAGGGGGTACCGGCTACACCTTC.

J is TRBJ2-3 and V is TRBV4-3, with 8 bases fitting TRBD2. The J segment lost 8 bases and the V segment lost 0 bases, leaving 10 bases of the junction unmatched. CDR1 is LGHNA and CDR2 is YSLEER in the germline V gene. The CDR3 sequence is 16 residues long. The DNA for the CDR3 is TGCGCCAGCAGCCAAGAGTCGGGGGCGGGGGGACTTACGCAGTATTTT. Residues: CASSQESGAGGLTQYF.

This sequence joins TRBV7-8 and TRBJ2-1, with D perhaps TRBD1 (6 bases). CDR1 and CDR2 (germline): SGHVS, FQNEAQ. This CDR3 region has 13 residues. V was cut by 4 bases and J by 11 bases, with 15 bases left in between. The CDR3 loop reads CASSSSTGNKQFF. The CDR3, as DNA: TGTGCCAGCAGCTCGTCAACAGGGAACAAGCAGTTCTTC.